The 16 T cell receptor beta chains below come from one sample, sequenced in a study of graft-versus-host responses after intestinal transplantation. Some 200,000 CFSE-labeled responder cells were plated with some 200,000 irradiated, violet-dye-labeled stimulator cells. Assay: immunoSEQ multiplex PCR; the TCRdb copy retains only in-frame clones and omits some. The sample shows about 14,000 clones, 35% of them seen only once. The specimen was alloreactive CD8+ T cells from a mixed lymphocyte reaction culture, collected before intestinal transplant. Described subset: CFSE-low proliferating T cells sorted from approximately 6-day pre-transplant mixed lymphocyte reaction (GvH or HvG direction). The receptors were sampled from a human patient who received an intestinal transplant.

The chain employs TRBV4-1 and TRBJ1-1, with D uncertain. V was shortened by 0 bases and J by 7 bases, with 12 bases between the two germline ends. This CDR3 has 14 amino acids. Germline CDR1 MGHRA, CDR2 YSYEKL. CDR3 in amino acids: CASSQEIGAGEAFF. The CDR3 DNA reads as TGCGCCAGCAGCCAAGAAATCGGTGCTGGTGAAGCTTTCTTT.

This chain connects TRBV9 to TRBJ1-4; D gene uncertain. There are 11 residues in the CDR3. From germline, CDR1 is SGDLS and CDR2 YYNGEE. Trimming stripped 5 bases from V and 8 bases from J, with 7 bases between. CDR3 residues: CASRKNEKLFF. The CDR3 region has the DNA TGTGCCAGCAGAAAAAACGAAAAACTGTTTTTT.

This clone was observed a few times. The chain links TRBV11-3 to TRBJ1-1; tentatively, D is TRBD1 (6 bases). The germline V gene has CDR1 SGHNT and CDR2 YENEEA. The ends were cut back, 5 bases at V and 2 bases at J, with 12 bases in the middle. The CDR3 covers 14 residues. The CDR3 loop reads CASSLGGTNTEAFF. In nucleotides, the CDR3 is TGTGCCAGCAGCCTAGGGGGGACCAACACTGAAGCTTTCTTT.

The gene calls are TRBV5-6 and TRBJ1-1, with no clear D. Trimming shortened V by 3 bases and J by 2 bases, and 8 bases separated the two germline ends. This CDR3 is 13 amino acids long. Germline V gene data show CDR1 as SGHDT and CDR2 as YYEEEE. CDR3 sequence reads: CASSSRTNTEAFF. For the CDR3, the DNA is TGTGCCAGCAGCTCGCGGACCAACACTGAAGCTTTCTTT.

In its sample, this clone was seen a few times. The chain couples TRBV14 to TRBJ2-7; TRBD1 aligns across 9 bases. The length of the CDR3 is 15 residues. Trimming removed 6 bases from V and 5 bases from J; junction bases left unmatched: 11. Germline CDR1 SGHDN, CDR2 FVKESK. Here the CDR3 DNA reads TGTGCCAGCAGTCCCACCGGGACAGGGTTCCACGAGCAGTACTTC. It translates to CASSPTGTGFHEQYF. Variable domain in full (rest from reference TRBV14 and TRBJ2-7): EAGVTQFPSHSVIEKGQTVTLRCDPISGHDNLYWYRRVMGKEIKFLLHFVKESKQDESGMPNNRFLAERTGGTYSTLKVQPAELEDSGVYFCASSPTGTGFHEQYFGPGTRLTVT.

The chain employs TRBV6-1 and TRBJ2-4, with a tentative D call TRBD1 (6 bases). This CDR3 comprises 16 residues. The germline V gene encodes CDR1 MNHNS and CDR2 SASEGT. The ends were cut back, 1 base at V and 2 bases at J, with 12 bases in the middle. CDR3 amino acids: CASSEEYRVPKNIQYF. The DNA of the CDR3 is TGTGCCAGCAGTGAAGAATACAGGGTTCCCAAAAACATTCAGTACTTC.

This clone was seen more than once but under ten times. The V gene is TRBV20-1, the J gene TRBJ1-1; the D is unclear. CDR3 length: 11 amino acids. V lost 3 bases and J lost 4, with 6 bases in between. Germline V gives CDR1 DFQATT, CDR2 SNEGSKA (reference sequence). The CDR3 loop is CSASTVTEAFF. The CDR3, as DNA: TGCAGTGCTAGCACAGTCACTGAAGCTTTCTTT.

The rearrangement uses TRBV5-1 and TRBJ2-7, with a weak D call TRBD1 (5 bases). Trimming took off 4 bases at V and 3 bases at J, with 14 bases between the two ends. CDR3 length: 14 amino acids. CDR1 and CDR2 (germline): SGHRS, YFSETQ. CDR3 loop: CASSPSGLGYEQYF. In DNA form, the CDR3 reads TGCGCCAGCAGCCCATCAGGGTTAGGCTACGAGCAGTACTTC.

This chain links TRBV27 with TRBJ1-2; D remains unclear. The CDR3 has 11 amino acids. V dropped 8 bases and J dropped 3 bases, with 7 bases sitting between them. The germline V gene encodes CDR1 MNHEY and CDR2 SMNVEV (reference sequence). The CDR3 DNA reads as TGTGCCAGCCTCGGCTACTATGGCTACACCTTC. Encoded protein: CASLGYYGYTF.

The chain carries TRBV9 and TRBJ2-3, with 7 bases matching TRBD1. The CDR3 covers 15 residues. Germline V CDR1 and CDR2: SGDLS, YYNGEE. J lost 2 bases, V lost 8 bases, and 11 bases had no gene match. CDR3 sequence: CASSPTTGSTDTQYF. CDR3 nucleotides: TGTGCCAGTTCACCGACGACAGGGTCCACAGATACGCAGTATTTT.

In its sample, this clone ranks as medium-sized. The chain couples TRBV4-1 to TRBJ1-2; 7 bases map to TRBD1. J lost 0 bases, V lost 1 base, and 8 bases had no gene match. The CDR3 is 17 amino acids. CDR1 and CDR2 from the germline V gene are MGHRA and YSYEKL. This chain's CDR3 is CASSQVGTVDANYGYTF. The CDR3 DNA reads as TGCGCCAGCAGCCAAGTGGGGACAGTCGATGCTAACTATGGCTACACCTTC.

The rearrangement links TRBV10-3 to TRBJ2-7; 7 bases are a match to TRBD1. The CDR3 runs 11 residues. The ends lost 8 bases at V and 3 bases at J; junction bases unmatched: 1. From germline, CDR1 is ENHRY and CDR2 SYGVKD. The CDR3 coding sequence is TGTGCCATCGGGACAGTCTACGAGCAGTACTTC. Its translation: CAIGTVYEQYF.

This rearrangement joins TRBV30 to TRBJ2-2, with 7 bases lining up with TRBD2. Germline assignment: CDR1 GTSNPN and CDR2 SVGIG (reference sequence). This CDR3 has 16 amino acids. The V gene end was trimmed by 2 bases and the J gene end by 4 bases; junction bases not matched to a gene: 10. The CDR3 DNA reads as TGTGCCTGGAGTCCTGGGGGGGGGACGATCACCGGGGAGCTGTTTTTT. Protein sequence: CAWSPGGGTITGELFF. Drawing the rest from reference TRBV30 and TRBJ2-2, the complete variable domain is SQTIHQWPATLVQPVGSPLSLECTVEGTSNPNLYWYRQAAGRGLQLLFYSVGIGQISSEVPQNLSASRPQDRQFILSSKKLLLSDSGFYLCAWSPGGGTITGELFFGEGSRLTVL.

This clone was observed a handful of times. The chain uses TRBV5-4 and TRBJ2-5; no clear D. The length of the CDR3 is 17 residues. V was shortened by 4 bases and J by 1 base, with 20 bases between the two germline ends. Germline assignment: CDR1 SGHNT and CDR2 YYREEE (reference sequence). The CDR3 region is CASSPTRLGVSQETQYF. In DNA, the CDR3 is TGTGCCAGCAGCCCCACCCGCCTTGGGGTAAGCCAAGAGACCCAGTACTTC. The whole variable domain, remainder taken from reference TRBV5-4 and TRBJ2-5, is ETGVTQSPTHLIKTRGQQVTLRCSSQSGHNTVSWYQQALGQGPQFIFQYYREEENGRGNFPPRFSGLQFPNYSSELNVNALELDDSALYLCASSPTRLGVSQETQYFGPGTRLLVL.

The chain recombines TRBV7-7 with TRBJ2-1, with 8 bases matching TRBD1. The CDR3 has 15 amino acids. Germline V lookup: CDR1 SSHAT, CDR2 FNYEAQ (reference sequence). Trimming cost V 5 bases and J 12 bases; bases outside gene matches: 15. The CDR3 bases are TGTGCCAGCAGCCCAGGGACAGGTTCCCCGTTGGGGCAGTTCTTC. It codes for CASSPGTGSPLGQFF.

V usage is TRBV27 and J usage is TRBJ2-6; D not certain. The V gene's germline CDR1 is MNHEY and CDR2 SMNVEV (reference sequence). The CDR3 has 16 amino acids. V lost 3 bases, J lost 1 base, and 10 bases lay in between. The CDR3 reads CASSFISASGANVLTF. CDR3 bases: TGTGCCAGCAGTTTTATCAGTGCATCTGGGGCCAACGTCCTGACTTTC.